A single sample is the source of the 13 T cell receptor beta chains below, sequenced in a study of blood T cell repertoires in COVID-19. Repertoires were generated with immunoSEQ multiplex PCR, while TCRdb's copy carries only in-frame clones and drops some. This table has tens of thousands of clones, around 88% appearing once. The specimen was peripheral blood. These receptors were taken from a man aged 60-69 years with acute or convalescent COVID-19.

The rearrangement uses TRBV6-5 and TRBJ1-2; 10 bases agree with TRBD1. Trimming took 7 bases from V and 3 from J; bases not matched to a gene: 5. Germline V gene lookup returns CDR1 MNHEY and CDR2 SVGAGI. The CDR3 extends over 14 amino acids. CDR3 region: CASIRDRGDYGYTF. CDR3 sequence (DNA): TGTGCCAGCATCCGGGACAGGGGAGACTATGGCTACACCTTC.

This rearrangement joins TRBV5-1 to TRBJ1-4, with D tentatively TRBD1 (5 bases). The CDR3 has 17 residues. Trimming pared 5 bases from V and 4 bases from J, leaving 21 bases between. Germline V gene data show CDR1 as SGHRS and CDR2 as YFSETQ. The DNA for the CDR3 is TGCGCCAGCAGAACCGTGGGGCGAGCAAAAAATAATGAAAAACTGTTTTTT. Encoded protein: CASRTVGRAKNNEKLFF.

In its sample, this clone was seen once. The chain employs TRBV6-5 and TRBJ1-1, with D tentatively TRBD1 (6 bases). The CDR3 runs to 15 residues. The germline CDR1 and CDR2 sequences are MNHEY and SVGAGI. Trimming left V 2 bases short and J 7 bases short, with 17 bases between. The CDR3 sequence: CASSYGTGTTVEAFF. In DNA, the CDR3 is TGTGCCAGCAGTTACGGAACAGGGACAACCGTTGAAGCTTTCTTT.

This clone was seen a single time. V gene TRBV7-2 combines with J gene TRBJ1-6, with 8 nucleotides matching TRBD1. The length of the CDR3 is 15 residues. Unmatched junction bases numbered 10, after V lost 7 bases and J lost 8 bases. Per germline, CDR1 SGHTA and CDR2 FQGNSA. CDR3 region: CASMRGQAIYSPLHF. The CDR3 coding sequence is TGTGCCAGCATGCGGGGACAGGCGATATATTCACCCCTCCACTTT.

This clone was counted between two and nine times. This sequence joins TRBV24-1 and TRBJ2-5, with D possibly being TRBD2 (8 bases). Trimming stripped 2 bases from V and 4 bases from J, with 28 bases between. The CDR3 contains 20 residues. Germline values: CDR1 KGHDR, CDR2 SFDVKD. The CDR3 DNA sequence: TGTGCCACCAGTGATTGGGCCTCGGTGGAGGGGGCCCGGGGGGGAGAGACCCAGTACTTC. Its protein is CATSDWASVEGARGGETQYF.

This sequence joins TRBV7-2 and TRBJ1-2; D gene unclear. Germline CDR1 SGHTA, CDR2 FQGNSA. This CDR3 has 11 amino acids. Trimming pared 4 bases from V and 8 bases from J, leaving 8 bases between. The CDR3 bases are TGTGCCAGCAGCTCCAGGTTGGGCTACACCTTC. Encoded protein: CASSSRLGYTF.

The chain uses TRBV6-1 and TRBJ1-1; 12 bases match TRBD1. This CDR3 is 16 amino acids long. Germline V lookup: CDR1 MNHNS, CDR2 SASEGT. V trimming: 2 bases; J trimming: 4 bases; junction bases outside the gene matches: 5. The CDR3 spells CASSETGGQGATEAFF. The CDR3 DNA follows: TGTGCCAGCAGTGAAACGGGGGGACAGGGGGCCACTGAAGCTTTCTTT.

Here the CDR3 reads CASSYSDRGDYGYTF. CDR3 bases: TGTGCCAGCAGTTACTCGGACAGGGGAGACTATGGCTACACCTTC. V and J are TRBV6-6 and TRBJ1-2, with 9 bases fitting TRBD1. The junction had 2 bases not matched to a gene; V was cut back by 0 bases and J by 3 bases. The germline CDR1 and CDR2 sequences are MNHNY and SVGAGI (reference sequence). The CDR3 is 15 amino acids.

The rearrangement joins TRBV5-6 to TRBJ2-7, with 9 bases fitting TRBD1. The germline gives CDR1 SGHDT, CDR2 YYEEEE. The CDR3 runs to 13 residues. J gave up 1 base and V 8 bases, and 4 bases lay outside the gene matches. This CDR3 reads CASTGGRSYEQYF. CDR3 nucleotide sequence: TGTGCCAGTACAGGGGGCAGGTCCTACGAGCAGTACTTC.

This rearrangement joins TRBV30 to TRBJ1-2; possible D gene TRBD1, 5 bases. Trimming shortened V by 5 bases and J by 2 bases, and 9 bases separated the two germline ends. From germline, CDR1 is GTSNPN and CDR2 SVGIG (reference sequence). This CDR3 is 12 amino acids long. The CDR3 nucleotides read TGTGCCTGGTCAAAGGGGAACTATGGCTACACCTTC. As protein: CAWSKGNYGYTF.

CDR3 protein: CAISEIGESNEKLFF. Here the CDR3 DNA reads TGTGCCATCAGTGAAATCGGGGAGTCTAATGAAAAACTGTTTTTT. This chain uses TRBV10-3 with TRBJ1-4; D ambiguous. V lost 3 bases, J lost 3 bases, and 11 bases lay in between. Germline CDR1 is ENHRY and CDR2 is SYGVKD. The CDR3 runs to 15 residues.

This chain uses TRBV30 with TRBJ2-1, with D possibly being TRBD2 (7 bases). The CDR3 sequence is 14 residues long. From germline, CDR1 is GTSNPN and CDR2 SVGIG (reference sequence). Deletions cut 0 bases from V and 9 bases from J, with 15 bases between. CDR3 bases: TGTGCCTGGAGTGTCGGGGGGCAACTGGGTGAGCAGTTCTTC. It is translated as CAWSVGGQLGEQFF.

This rearrangement joins TRBV10-2 to TRBJ2-7, with TRBD1 matching over 9 bases. V lost 3 bases, J lost 2 bases, and 8 bases stayed unmatched. CDR3 length equals 16 residues. CDR1 and CDR2 (germline): WSHSY, SAAADI. The CDR3 DNA reads TGCGCCAGCAGTGACTTCGAAGGACAGGGGACCTACGAGCAGTACTTC. It translates to CASSDFEGQGTYEQYF.